The rows below give T cell receptor beta chains drawn from one sample of a study of T-cell reconstitution after alpha-beta-depleted transplantation in children. Each CDR3 protein is one row after TCRdb ran MiXCR on the PCR reads. This sample carries fewer than 550,000 distinct CDR3 sequences, around 10% of them seen once, and the ten largest clones take 12% to 15%. The specimen was PBMCs, mostly from graft donor cells, collected 180 days after TCRalphabeta/CD19-depleted stem cell transplant. The receptors come from a female patient aged 2-9 years who had a stem cell transplant for aplastic anemia, so the T cells may come from the graft donor. The CDR3 runs from the conserved cysteine through the conserved F or W. The D gene is left open where the match is weak.

V gene | D gene | CDR3 protein
TRBV14 | - | CASSQFGGIQRQYF
TRBV12-3/TRBV12-4 | - | CASSQDRANYGYTF
TRBV5-1 | - | CASSLGHSYEQYF
TRBV28 | - | CASIRVPGELFF
TRBV28 | - | CASSLRGISVEQYF
TRBV6-2/TRBV6-3 | - | CASSLQGVHTEAFF
TRBV7-9 | TRBD1 | CASSFRQGYEQYF
TRBV28 | TRBD1 | CASIKRTGEPNQPQHF
TRBV20-1 | - | CSARDEGGSYNEQFF
TRBV28 | TRBD2 | CASSEDKLSGTKADTQYF
TRBV6-5 | TRBD1 | CASSYRAGGKYEQYF
TRBV27 | - | CASSFWNQPQHF
TRBV12-3/TRBV12-4 | - | CASSLGPLGQPNTEAFF
TRBV28 | - | CASELRGTDTQYF
TRBV12-3/TRBV12-4 | - | CASSLVGGTSYEQYF
TRBV19 | - | CASSDDSGYTF
TRBV28 | TRBD2 | CASSLSGTSGYYEQYF
TRBV14 | - | CASSPIGGPYNEQFF
TRBV7-2 | TRBD2 | CASSFSGGRGQETQYF
TRBV29-1 | - | CSALPGDEYEQYF
TRBV5-6 | - | CASSSVLAGTYNEQFF
TRBV7-2 | - | CASSPQPADTQYF
TRBV27 | - | CASSPRISYEQYF
TRBV10-3 | - | CAISVGGSSYEQYF
TRBV20-1 | - | CSARGVQTYEQYF
TRBV14 | - | CASSQDLITGELFF
TRBV4-1 | - | CASSPDGRRANEKLFF
TRBV12-3/TRBV12-4 | - | CASSLNLLAEFNIQYF
TRBV15 | - | CATSRQPRGLGSTDTQYF
TRBV12-3/TRBV12-4 | TRBD1 | CASRDRAGQFF
TRBV6-1 | TRBD2 | CASSPPTGGGELFF
TRBV6-5 | - | CASSYRLNNEQFF
TRBV12-3/TRBV12-4 | TRBD1 | CASSPWDRGLDGELFF
TRBV12-3/TRBV12-4 | - | CASSMDHFEGETQYF
TRBV18 | - | CASSPNPANYGHTF